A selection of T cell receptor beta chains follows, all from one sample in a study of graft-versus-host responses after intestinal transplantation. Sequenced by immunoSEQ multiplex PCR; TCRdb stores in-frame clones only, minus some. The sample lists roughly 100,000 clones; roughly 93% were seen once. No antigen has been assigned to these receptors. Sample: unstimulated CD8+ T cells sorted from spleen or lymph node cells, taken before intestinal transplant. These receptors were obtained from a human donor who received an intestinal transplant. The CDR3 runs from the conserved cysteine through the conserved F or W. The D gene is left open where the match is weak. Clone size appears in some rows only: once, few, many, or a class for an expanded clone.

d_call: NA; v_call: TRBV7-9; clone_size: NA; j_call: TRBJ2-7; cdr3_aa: CASSVGFLALPTHEQYF; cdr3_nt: TGTGCCAGCAGCGTAGGGTTCCTAGCGTTACCGACCCACGAGCAGTACTTC
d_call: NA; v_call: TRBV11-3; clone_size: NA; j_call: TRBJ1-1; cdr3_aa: CASSLYSHTEAFF; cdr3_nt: TGTGCCAGCAGCTTATATTCCCACACTGAAGCTTTCTTT
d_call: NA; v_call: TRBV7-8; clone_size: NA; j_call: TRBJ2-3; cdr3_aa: CASSLGGRTQYF; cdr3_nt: TGTGCCAGCAGCTTAGGGGGGCGGACGCAGTATTTT
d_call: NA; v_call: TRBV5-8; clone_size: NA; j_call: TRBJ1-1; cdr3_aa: CASLTANTEAFF; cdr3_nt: TGTGCCAGCTTGACAGCGAACACTGAAGCTTTCTTT
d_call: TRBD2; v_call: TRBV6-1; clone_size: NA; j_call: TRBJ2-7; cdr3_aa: CASSERAGGSSYEQYF; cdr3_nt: TGTGCCAGCAGTGAGCGTGCGGGGGGAAGCTCCTACGAGCAGTACTTC
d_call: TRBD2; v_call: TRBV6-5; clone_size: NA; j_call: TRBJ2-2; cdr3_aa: CASSYPHGGGGELFF; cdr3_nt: TGTGCCAGCAGTTACCCGCACGGGGGGGGCGGGGAGCTGTTTTTT
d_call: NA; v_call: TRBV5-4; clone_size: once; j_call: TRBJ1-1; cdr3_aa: CASSSSAGTTEAFF; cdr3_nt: TGTGCCAGCAGTTCGTCCGCGGGGACCACTGAAGCTTTCTTT
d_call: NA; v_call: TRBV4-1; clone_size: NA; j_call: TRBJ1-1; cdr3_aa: CASSENTEAFF; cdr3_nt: TGCGCCAGCAGCGAAAACACTGAAGCTTTCTTT
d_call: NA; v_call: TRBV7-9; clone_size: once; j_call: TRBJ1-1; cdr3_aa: CASSPWSGDTEAFF; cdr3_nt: TGTGCCAGCAGCCCTTGGTCAGGAGACACTGAAGCTTTCTTT
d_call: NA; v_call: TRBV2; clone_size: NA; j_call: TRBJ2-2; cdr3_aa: CASSVTRQNTGELFF; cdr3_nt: TGTGCCAGCAGTGTGACACGACAGAACACCGGGGAGCTGTTTTTT